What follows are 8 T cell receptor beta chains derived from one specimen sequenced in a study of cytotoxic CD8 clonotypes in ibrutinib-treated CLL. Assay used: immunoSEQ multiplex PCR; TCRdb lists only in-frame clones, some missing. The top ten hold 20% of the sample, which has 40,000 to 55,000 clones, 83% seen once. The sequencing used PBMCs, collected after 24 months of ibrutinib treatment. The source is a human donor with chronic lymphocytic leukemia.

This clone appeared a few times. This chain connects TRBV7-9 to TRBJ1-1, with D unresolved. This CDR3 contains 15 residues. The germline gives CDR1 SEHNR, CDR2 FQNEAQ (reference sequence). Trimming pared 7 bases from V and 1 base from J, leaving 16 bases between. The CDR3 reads CASTKPGPPNTEAFF. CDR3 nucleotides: TGTGCCAGCACCAAGCCCGGCCCTCCGAACACTGAAGCTTTCTTT.

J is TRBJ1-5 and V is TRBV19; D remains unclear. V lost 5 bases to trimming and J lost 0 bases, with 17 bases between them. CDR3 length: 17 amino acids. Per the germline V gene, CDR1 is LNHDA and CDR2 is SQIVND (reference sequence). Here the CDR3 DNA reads TGTGCCAGTAGTGCAGTACCGAGATTCTCTAGCAATCAGCCCCAGCATTTT. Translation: CASSAVPRFSSNQPQHF.

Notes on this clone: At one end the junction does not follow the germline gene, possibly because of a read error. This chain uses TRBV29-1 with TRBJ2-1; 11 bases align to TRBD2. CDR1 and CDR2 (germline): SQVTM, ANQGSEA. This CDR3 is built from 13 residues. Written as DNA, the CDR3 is TGCAGCGTTCGGAAACTAGCGGGAGAGGCGAGGCTCTTC. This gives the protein CSVRKLAGEARLF.

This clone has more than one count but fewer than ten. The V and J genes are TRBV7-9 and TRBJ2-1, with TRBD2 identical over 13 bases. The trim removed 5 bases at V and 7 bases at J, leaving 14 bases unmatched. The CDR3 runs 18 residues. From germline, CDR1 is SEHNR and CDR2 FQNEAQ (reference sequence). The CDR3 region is CASSTSTSGRRGVNEQFF. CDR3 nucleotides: TGTGCCAGCAGCACCTCGACTAGCGGGAGGCGTGGGGTAAATGAGCAGTTCTTC. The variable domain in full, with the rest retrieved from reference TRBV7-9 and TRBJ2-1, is DTGVSQNPRHKITKRGQNVTFRCDPISEHNRLYWYRQTLGQGPEFLTYFQNEAQLEKSRLLSDRFSAERPKGSFSTLEIQRTEQGDSAMYLCASSTSTSGRRGVNEQFFGPGTRLTVL.

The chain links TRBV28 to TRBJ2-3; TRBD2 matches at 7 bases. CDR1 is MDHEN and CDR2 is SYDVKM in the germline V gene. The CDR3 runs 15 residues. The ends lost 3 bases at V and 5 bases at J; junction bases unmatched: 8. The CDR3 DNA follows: TGTGCCAGCAGTTTCAGCGGGGTTCAAGGAGATACGCAGTATTTT. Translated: CASSFSGVQGDTQYF. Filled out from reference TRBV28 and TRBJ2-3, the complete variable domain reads DVKVTQSSRYLVKRTGEKVFLECVQDMDHENMFWYRQDPGLGLRLIYFSYDVKMKEKGDIPEGYSVSREKKERFSLILESASTNQTSMYLCASSFSGVQGDTQYFGPGTRLTVL.

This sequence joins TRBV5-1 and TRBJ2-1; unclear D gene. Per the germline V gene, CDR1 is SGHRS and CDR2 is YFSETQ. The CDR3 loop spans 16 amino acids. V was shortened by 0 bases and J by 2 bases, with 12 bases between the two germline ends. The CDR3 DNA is TGCGCCAGCAGCTTGGGGGGTTCGCTAGCCTACAATGAGCAGTTCTTC. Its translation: CASSLGGSLAYNEQFF.

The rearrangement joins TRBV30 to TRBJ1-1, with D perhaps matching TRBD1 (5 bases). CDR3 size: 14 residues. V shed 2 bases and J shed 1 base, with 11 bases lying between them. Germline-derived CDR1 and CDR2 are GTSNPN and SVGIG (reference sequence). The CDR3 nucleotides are TGTGCCTGGAGTTGGGGACGGAAGAACACTGAAGCTTTCTTT. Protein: CAWSWGRKNTEAFF.

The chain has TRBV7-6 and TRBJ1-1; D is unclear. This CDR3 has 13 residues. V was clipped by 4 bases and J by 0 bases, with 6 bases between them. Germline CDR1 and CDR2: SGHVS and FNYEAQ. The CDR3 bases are TGTGCCAGCAGCTCGGCGATGAACACTGAAGCTTTCTTT. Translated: CASSSAMNTEAFF.